The 22 T cell receptor beta chains presented below share a single source sample, sequenced in a study of cytomegalovirus exposure and HLA in healthy donors. A multiplex PCR was run with 60 Vbeta primers and 13 Jbeta primers. Using immunoSEQ multiplex PCR, the repertoire was profiled, and TCRdb retains in-frame clones only, with some absent. The table has approximately 72,000 clones, roughly four fifths seen once; the top ten hold about 2%. What was sequenced was PBMCs. Source of these receptors: a man aged 18 to 29 in good health and CMV-seronegative.

This chain links TRBV7-2 with TRBJ1-4; D gene unclear. The CDR3 runs 16 residues. The germline V gene encodes CDR1 SGHTA and CDR2 FQGNSA. The V end lost 1 base, the J end lost 6 bases, and 15 bases lay between the germline ends. The CDR3 DNA reads as TGTGCCAGCAGCTTAGGAGTTGGAGGGATTGATGAAAAACTGTTTTTT. Amino acids: CASSLGVGGIDEKLFF.

The chain is built from TRBV7-2 and TRBJ1-2; tentative D call: TRBD1 (6 bases). V lost 4 bases, J lost 4 bases, and 16 bases lay in between. Germline CDR1 and CDR2: SGHTA and FQGNSA. The CDR3 has 15 residues. This chain's CDR3 is CASSSGIQGSYGYTF. The CDR3 bases are TGTGCCAGCAGCTCAGGAATACAGGGATCCTATGGCTACACCTTC.

J is TRBJ1-5 and V is TRBV30; possibly TRBD1 for D (5 bases). V dropped 0 bases and J dropped 0 bases, with 9 bases sitting between them. Per germline, CDR1 GTSNPN and CDR2 SVGIG (reference sequence). This CDR3 contains 15 residues. The CDR3 coding sequence is TGTGCCTGGAGTGTACGCAGGGATAGCAATCAGCCCCAGCATTTT. Translated, it gives CAWSVRRDSNQPQHF.

The V call is TRBV5-4, the J call TRBJ2-1, with D perhaps matching TRBD1 (9 bases). The CDR3 is 15 residues long. Germline V gene data show CDR1 as SGHNT and CDR2 as YYREEE (reference sequence). Trimming took 2 bases from V and 8 from J, leaving 17 bases between them. This CDR3 is CASSFGQGTSDEQFF. The CDR3 region has the DNA TGTGCCAGCAGCTTTGGACAGGGGACTAGTGATGAGCAGTTCTTC.

This chain links TRBV7-2 with TRBJ1-3; D not resolved. This CDR3 is built from 16 residues. Germline CDR1 SGHTA, CDR2 FQGNSA. The germline V and J ends were trimmed by 1 base and 0 bases, with 10 bases remaining between them. Here the CDR3 reads CASSLGHQISGNTIYF. CDR3 DNA sequence: TGTGCCAGCAGCTTAGGACACCAGATCTCTGGAAACACCATATATTTT.

The chain links TRBV30 to TRBJ2-7; tentatively, D is TRBD2 (5 bases). Germline V gives CDR1 GTSNPN, CDR2 SVGIG (reference sequence). Trimming stripped 3 bases from V and 10 bases from J, with 19 bases between. This CDR3 is built from 13 residues. CDR3 nucleotides: TGTGCCTGGAGCATCTTGGACGGCGGGTCCCAGTACTTC. Its translation is CAWSILDGGSQYF. Filled out from reference TRBV30 and TRBJ2-7, the complete variable domain reads SQTIHQWPATLVQPVGSPLSLECTVEGTSNPNLYWYRQAAGRGLQLLFYSVGIGQISSEVPQNLSASRPQDRQFILSSKKLLLSDSGFYLCAWSILDGGSQYFGPGTRLTVT.

V usage is TRBV7-2 and J usage is TRBJ2-3; 11 bases agree with TRBD2. The CDR3 extends over 17 amino acids. V was pared by 1 base and J by 5 bases, with 8 bases of the junction left unmatched. Germline V gene sequence: CDR1 SGHTA, CDR2 FQGNSA. CDR3 region: CASSLEVAGGLGDTQYF. The CDR3 DNA reads TGTGCCAGCAGCTTAGAAGTAGCGGGAGGGCTGGGAGATACGCAGTATTTT.

The rearrangement links TRBV4-3 to TRBJ1-1, with a weak D call TRBD1 (6 bases). This CDR3 has 15 amino acids. With 2 bases removed from V and 4 bases from J, the gap between germline ends came to 14 bases. CDR1 is LGHNA and CDR2 is YSLEER in the germline V gene. The CDR3 reads CASSQTSGGGTEAFF. CDR3 DNA sequence: TGCGCCAGCAGCCAAACTTCGGGGGGCGGCACTGAAGCTTTCTTT.

This clone was seen once. The V and J genes are TRBV19 and TRBJ2-1; weak D call: TRBD1 (6 bases). Germline CDR1 LNHDA, CDR2 SQIVND (reference sequence). With 2 bases removed from V and 3 bases from J, the gap between germline ends came to 8 bases. This CDR3 contains 14 residues. The CDR3 reads CASSIRGSYNEQFF. DNA of the CDR3: TGTGCCAGTAGTATAAGGGGGAGCTACAATGAGCAGTTCTTC.

The chain carries TRBV10-3 and TRBJ2-5, with TRBD2 identical over 14 bases. With V trimmed by 6 bases and J by 5 bases, 2 bases remained unmatched. CDR1 ENHRY and CDR2 SYGVKD come from the germline V gene. CDR3 size: 14 residues. The DNA for the CDR3 is TGTGCCATCAGGGGACTAGCGGGAGTGGAGACCCAGTACTTC. It specifies CAIRGLAGVETQYF.

The chain carries TRBV18 and TRBJ2-7, with D perhaps matching TRBD1 (6 bases). The V end was cut by 3 bases, the J end by 2 bases, with 14 bases between. Germline V gene data show CDR1 as KGHSH and CDR2 as LQKENI. CDR3 length: 15 amino acids. Here the CDR3 DNA reads TGTGCCAGCTCACCCCCAGACAGGTACCCCTACGAGCAGTACTTC. Its translation is CASSPPDRYPYEQYF.

The chain is built from TRBV5-1 and TRBJ2-1; 8 bases line up with TRBD2. The CDR3 runs to 16 residues. Germline V gene sequence: CDR1 SGHRS, CDR2 YFSETQ. Unmatched junction bases numbered 13, after V lost 7 bases and J lost 4 bases. In DNA, the CDR3 is TGCGCCAGCGGGGCCGCGGTAGCGGGATTTTACAATGAGCAGTTCTTC. Protein sequence: CASGAAVAGFYNEQFF.

The genes are TRBV30 and TRBJ1-2; D remains ambiguous. From germline, CDR1 is GTSNPN and CDR2 SVGIG (reference sequence). Trimming left V 1 base short and J 1 base short, with 10 bases between. The CDR3 length is 14 residues. CDR3 coding DNA: TGTGCCTGGAGTGCGTGGCGGGTTAACTATGGCTACACCTTC. As protein: CAWSAWRVNYGYTF. The whole variable domain, filled in from reference TRBV30 and TRBJ1-2, reads SQTIHQWPATLVQPVGSPLSLECTVEGTSNPNLYWYRQAAGRGLQLLFYSVGIGQISSEVPQNLSASRPQDRQFILSSKKLLLSDSGFYLCAWSAWRVNYGYTFGSGTRLTVV.

The V and J genes are TRBV6-5 and TRBJ1-2; D uncertain. Per the germline V gene, CDR1 is MNHEY and CDR2 is SVGAGI. CDR3 length: 13 amino acids. The V and J ends lost 6 bases and 0 bases respectively, with 8 bases between them. The CDR3 protein is CASRSPTNYGYTF. The CDR3 DNA reads TGTGCCAGCAGATCCCCCACTAACTATGGCTACACCTTC.

This clone was seen just once. This rearrangement joins TRBV14 to TRBJ2-1, with D tentatively TRBD1 (5 bases). V lost 1 base and J lost 5, with 18 bases in between. Looked up from germline, CDR1 is SGHDN and CDR2 is FVKESK. The CDR3 covers 17 residues. The CDR3 sequence is CASSQGYTGASDNEQFF. CDR3 in DNA: TGTGCCAGCAGCCAAGGGTACACAGGAGCCTCTGACAATGAGCAGTTCTTC. Full variable domain (outside the CDR3, taken from reference TRBV14 and TRBJ2-1): EAGVTQFPSHSVIEKGQTVTLRCDPISGHDNLYWYRRVMGKEIKFLLHFVKESKQDESGMPNNRFLAERTGGTYSTLKVQPAELEDSGVYFCASSQGYTGASDNEQFFGPGTRLTVL.

The rearrangement joins TRBV21-1 to TRBJ1-5; the D call TRBD1 from the table was never checked on the DNA. TRBV21-1 is described as a pseudogene. The CDR3 length is 20 residues. The CDR3 region is CASSNTSGTGGPPVNQPQHF. As DNA, the CDR3 is TGTGCCAGCAGCAACACTTCCGGGACAGGGGGCCCTCCCGTCAATCAGCCCCAGCATTTT.

This clone showed up just once. The chain carries TRBV2 and TRBJ1-3; 7 bases map to TRBD1. CDR1 is SNHLY and CDR2 is FYNNEI in the germline V gene. Losses at the gene ends were 8 bases for V and 1 base for J; bases not matched to a gene: 5. The CDR3 has 14 residues. The CDR3 spells CASAGTASGNTIYF. The CDR3 region has the DNA TGTGCCAGCGCCGGGACAGCATCTGGAAACACCATATATTTT.

The chain links TRBV18 to TRBJ2-5; 7 bases are shared with TRBD1. Germline assignment: CDR1 KGHSH and CDR2 LQKENI. CDR3 length equals 13 residues. Unmatched junction bases numbered 9, after V lost 3 bases and J lost 11 bases. The CDR3 coding sequence is TGTGCCAGCTCACCCGGGACAGCCGAGGAGCAGTACTTC. It translates to CASSPGTAEEQYF.

In this sample, this clone turned up once. The V gene is TRBV19, the J gene TRBJ1-2; D uncertain. CDR3 length equals 18 residues. The germline V gene has CDR1 LNHDA and CDR2 SQIVND (reference sequence). The ends were cut back, 3 bases at V and 2 bases at J, with 22 bases in the middle. The CDR3 protein is CASSMSSSLTNSNYGYTF. The CDR3, as DNA: TGTGCCAGTAGTATGTCAAGCTCGCTTACCAACTCAAACTATGGCTACACCTTC. Full variable domain (remainder filled in from reference TRBV19 and TRBJ1-2): DGGITQSPKYLFRKEGQNVTLSCEQNLNHDAMYWYRQDPGQGLRLIYYSQIVNDFQKGDIAEGYSVSREKKESFPLTVTSAQKNPTAFYLCASSMSSSLTNSNYGYTFGSGTRLTVV.

This rearrangement joins TRBV27 to TRBJ2-1, with 13 bases identical to TRBD2. The CDR3 consists of 14 residues. V shed 7 bases and J 8 bases; nucleotides not matched to a gene: 5. Germline CDR1 reads MNHEY; CDR2 reads SMNVEV (reference sequence). CDR3 sequence: CASIAGLAGDEQFF. The CDR3 DNA reads TGTGCCAGCATTGCAGGACTAGCGGGAGATGAGCAGTTCTTC.

The chain combines TRBV7-9 with TRBJ1-5; 10 nucleotides align to TRBD1. After removal of 5 bases from V and 5 bases from J, the junction contained 9 bases not matched to a gene. Germline CDR1 is SEHNR and CDR2 is FQNEAQ (reference sequence). The CDR3 is 16 amino acids. The CDR3 coding sequence is TGTGCCAGCAGCCCCGTGGACAGGGGGGGTGATCAGCCCCAGCATTTT. As protein: CASSPVDRGGDQPQHF.

This chain joins TRBV18 and TRBJ2-7; D is undetermined. Germline CDR1 and CDR2: KGHSH and LQKENI. The CDR3 covers 14 residues. The germline V and J ends were trimmed by 2 bases and 2 bases, with 10 bases remaining between them. CDR3 region: CASSPELSTYEQYF. CDR3 DNA: TGTGCCAGCTCACCAGAGCTTAGCACCTACGAGCAGTACTTC.